The 12 T cell receptor beta chains presented below share a single source sample, sequenced in a study of OX40 agonist ivuxolimab in advanced cancers. The table came from immunoSEQ multiplex PCR; TCRdb's copy has only in-frame clones and leaves some out. The data contain about 61,000 clones, around 87% of them seen just once; the ten biggest clones take up about 1.2%. The material sequenced was CD4+ or CD8+ T cells sorted from blood, taken in a trial of the OX40 agonist ivuxolimab. Receptors originate from an adult with an advanced solid tumor such as melanoma, head and neck, liver or kidney cancer.

The chain links TRBV5-1 to TRBJ2-5; a possible D gene is TRBD1 (5 bases). Germline CDR1 SGHRS, CDR2 YFSETQ. This CDR3 comprises 14 residues. With 0 bases removed from V and 3 bases from J, the gap between germline ends came to 9 bases. This chain's CDR3 is CASSLATAKETQYF. The CDR3 DNA reads as TGCGCCAGCAGCTTGGCGACAGCCAAAGAGACCCAGTACTTC.

This clone was found once. The V gene is TRBV7-9, the J gene TRBJ1-1; D remains ambiguous. Germline CDR1 reads SEHNR; CDR2 reads FQNEAQ (reference sequence). CDR3 length equals 18 residues. V was shortened by 4 bases and J by 1 base, with 22 bases between the two germline ends. This CDR3 reads CASSSDHLRLVQNTEAFF. CDR3 in DNA: TGTGCCAGCAGCTCCGACCACCTCCGACTTGTTCAGAACACTGAAGCTTTCTTT. The full variable domain, its missing parts supplied by reference TRBV7-9 and TRBJ1-1, is DTGVSQNPRHKITKRGQNVTFRCDPISEHNRLYWYRQTLGQGPEFLTYFQNEAQLEKSRLLSDRFSAERPKGSFSTLEIQRTEQGDSAMYLCASSSDHLRLVQNTEAFFGQGTRLTVV.

This sequence joins TRBV18 and TRBJ2-7; perhaps TRBD2 as D (5 bases). Trimming shortened V by 5 bases and J by 5 bases, and 16 bases separated the two germline ends. The CDR3 totals 14 residues. Germline CDR1 and CDR2: KGHSH and LQKENI. The DNA for the CDR3 is TGTGCCAGCTCATCTACTAGGTCGGCTAACGAGCAGTACTTC. This encodes CASSSTRSANEQYF. Complete variable domain (other parts from reference TRBV18 and TRBJ2-7): NAGVMQNPRHLVRRRGQEARLRCSPMKGHSHVYWYRQLPEEGLKFMVYLQKENIIDESGMPKERFSAEFPKEGPSILRIQQVVRGDSAAYFCASSSTRSANEQYFGPGTRLTVT.

The chain uses TRBV7-2 and TRBJ2-7, with 7 positions matching TRBD1. Trimming took 1 base from V and 2 from J; bases not matched to a gene: 14. The CDR3 is made up of 18 amino acids. From germline, CDR1 is SGHTA and CDR2 FQGNSA. This CDR3 is CASSLGPRSWQGAYEQYF. CDR3 coding DNA: TGTGCCAGCAGCTTAGGACCGAGATCTTGGCAGGGGGCCTACGAGCAGTACTTC.

The DNA for the CDR3 is TGTGCCAGCAGCTTGGGGGGACTAGGTACAGATACGCAGTATTTT. This codes for CASSLGGLGTDTQYF. The chain couples TRBV5-6 to TRBJ2-3; 8 bases are a match to TRBD2. The germline V gene has CDR1 SGHDT and CDR2 YYEEEE. V shed 0 bases and J 3 bases; nucleotides not matched to a gene: 3. The CDR3 consists of 15 residues.

The CDR3 reads CAISVGQGFGYTF. CDR3 DNA: TGTGCCATCAGTGTCGGGCAGGGGTTTGGCTACACCTTC. The gene calls are TRBV10-3 and TRBJ1-2; D perhaps matches TRBD1 (6 bases). The germline V gene has CDR1 ENHRY and CDR2 SYGVKD. The CDR3 extends over 13 amino acids. V lost 4 bases, J lost 7 bases, and 13 bases lay in between.

The chain uses TRBV15 and TRBJ1-3; a weak D match, TRBD1 (5 bases). The germline V gene encodes CDR1 LNHNV and CDR2 YYDKDF (reference sequence). V was trimmed by 7 bases and J by 1 base, leaving 11 bases between them. This CDR3 is built from 14 residues. CDR3 region: CATTFGGSGNTIYF. In DNA form, the CDR3 reads TGTGCCACCACCTTCGGGGGATCTGGAAACACCATATATTTT.

This chain joins TRBV5-1 and TRBJ1-2; D remains unclear. This CDR3 is 13 amino acids long. Trimming stripped 0 bases from V and 4 bases from J, with 7 bases between. Germline values: CDR1 SGHRS, CDR2 YFSETQ. CDR3 nucleotides: TGCGCCAGCAGCTTGGGTGGAGTCTATGGCTACACCTTC. It is translated as CASSLGGVYGYTF. The entire variable domain, with the rest obtained from reference TRBV5-1 and TRBJ1-2, is as follows: KAGVTQTPRYLIKTRGQQVTLSCSPISGHRSVSWYQQTPGQGLQFLFEYFSETQRNKGNFPGRFSGRQFSNSRSEMNVSTLELGDSALYLCASSLGGVYGYTFGSGTRLTVV.

J is TRBJ2-1 and V is TRBV5-1; 10 bases align to TRBD2. The CDR3 has 17 residues. Germline V gene sequence: CDR1 SGHRS, CDR2 YFSETQ. Germline trimming cut 4 bases from V and 3 bases from J; bases unmatched to any gene: 10. The DNA of the CDR3 is TGCGCCAGCAGCCTCCTGGGTAGCGGGGGGAACTACAATGAGCAGTTCTTC. It codes for CASSLLGSGGNYNEQFF. Full variable domain (remainder filled in from reference TRBV5-1 and TRBJ2-1): KAGVTQTPRYLIKTRGQQVTLSCSPISGHRSVSWYQQTPGQGLQFLFEYFSETQRNKGNFPGRFSGRQFSNSRSEMNVSTLELGDSALYLCASSLLGSGGNYNEQFFGPGTRLTVL.

Worth noting for this clone: At one end the junction does not follow the germline gene, possibly because of a read error. The chain couples TRBV7-7 to TRBJ2-7; 9 positions agree with TRBD1. This CDR3 is 14 amino acids long. Per germline, CDR1 SSHAT and CDR2 FNYEAQ (reference sequence). CDR3 in DNA: TGTGCTAGCAGCACCGGGACAGGGAGAAACGAGCAGTACTTC. This translates into CASSTGTGRNEQYF.

The chain combines TRBV15 with TRBJ2-3, with 7 positions matching TRBD1. The junction had 9 bases not matched to a gene; V was cut back by 6 bases and J by 6 bases. The CDR3 is made up of 14 amino acids. The germline V gene encodes CDR1 LNHNV and CDR2 YYDKDF (reference sequence). CDR3 bases: TGTGCCACCAGTGGTCGTAGGGGGCTCGATACGCAGTATTTT. It is translated as CATSGRRGLDTQYF. The complete variable domain, with remaining parts taken from reference TRBV15 and TRBJ2-3, reads DAMVIQNPRYQVTQFGKPVTLSCSQTLNHNVMYWYQQKSSQAPKLLFHYYDKDFNNEADTPDNFQSRRPNTSFCFLDIRSPGLGDTAMYLCATSGRRGLDTQYFGPGTRLTVL.

The chain combines TRBV5-1 with TRBJ1-1, with 8 bases lining up with TRBD1. Looked up from germline, CDR1 is SGHRS and CDR2 is YFSETQ. The V gene end was trimmed by 0 bases and the J gene end by 1 base; junction bases not matched to a gene: 5. The CDR3 runs 16 residues. The CDR3 region is CASSLAGQGTNTEAFF. CDR3 DNA: TGCGCCAGCAGCTTGGCCGGACAGGGAACGAACACTGAAGCTTTCTTT.